These 20 T cell receptor beta chains were all obtained from the same sample, sequenced in a study of shared clonotypes between healthy human individuals. Assay: immunoSEQ multiplex PCR; the TCRdb copy retains only in-frame clones and omits some. The table has about 710,000 clones, about three quarters seen once. Material: memory CD4+ T cells sorted from blood. Subset described: CD45RA-negative fraction. The source of these receptors is a woman in her twenties or thirties in good health.

The V call is TRBV2, the J call TRBJ1-4, with TRBD1 matching over 12 bases. This CDR3 is built from 13 residues. Germline V gene data show CDR1 as SNHLY and CDR2 as FYNNEI. The V gene end was trimmed by 8 bases and the J gene end by 8 bases; junction bases not matched to a gene: 3. CDR3 coding DNA: TGTGCCAGCGGAGGGACAGGGGGCGAAAAACTGTTTTTT. It translates to CASGGTGGEKLFF.

This clone was seen only a few times. The V gene is TRBV2, the J gene TRBJ2-3; 11 bases are shared with TRBD2. The CDR3 spans 15 residues. Trimming at V came to 6 bases and at J to 2 bases, leaving 4 bases not matched to a gene. Looked up from germline, CDR1 is SNHLY and CDR2 is FYNNEI. The DNA for the CDR3 is TGTGCCAGCAGGTTACTAGCGGGAGTCACAGATACGCAGTATTTT. This encodes CASRLLAGVTDTQYF.

The CDR3 coding sequence is TGTGCCAGCAGCTTAGAATCAGGGGGCCTGGGAGGGGTTCAGCCCCAGCATTTT. This sequence encodes CASSLESGGLGGVQPQHF. The chain combines TRBV7-2 with TRBJ1-5; 8 bases agree with TRBD1. The V and J ends lost 1 base and 6 bases, in that order; junction bases with no gene match: 14. Germline loops: CDR1 SGHTA, CDR2 FQGNSA. The length of the CDR3 is 18 residues. Full variable domain (outside the CDR3, taken from reference TRBV7-2 and TRBJ1-5): GAGVSQSPSNKVTEKGKDVELRCDPISGHTALYWYRQSLGQGLEFLIYFQGNSAPDKSGLPSDRFSAERTGGSVSTLTIQRTQQEDSAVYLCASSLESGGLGGVQPQHFGDGTRLSIL.

The chain carries TRBV9 and TRBJ1-3; the D gene is possibly TRBD1 (6 bases). CDR3 length equals 16 residues. Trimming cost V 3 bases and J 0 bases, with 13 bases left between them. CDR1 SGDLS and CDR2 YYNGEE come from the germline V gene. CDR3 residues: CASSARDTISGNTIYF. CDR3 DNA sequence: TGTGCCAGCAGCGCTAGGGACACAATCTCTGGAAACACCATATATTTT.

The chain links TRBV29-1 to TRBJ2-1, with unresolved D. The germline V gene has CDR1 SQVTM and CDR2 ANQGSEA. The CDR3 is made up of 13 amino acids. V lost 4 bases and J 4 bases, leaving 11 bases between the germline ends. CDR3 DNA sequence: TGCAGCGTTGTTCCCAGCCCGTACAATGAGCAGTTCTTC. Protein sequence: CSVVPSPYNEQFF.

The V call is TRBV6-1, the J call TRBJ2-7; D is possibly TRBD2 (5 bases). V lost 1 base and J 2 bases, leaving 9 bases between the germline ends. The CDR3 contains 14 residues. Germline CDR1 MNHNS, CDR2 SASEGT. DNA of the CDR3: TGTGCCAGCAGTGAAGGGGCGACTACCTACGAGCAGTACTTC. Translating gives CASSEGATTYEQYF.

J is TRBJ2-1 and V is TRBV5-1; D not certain. The germline CDR1 and CDR2 sequences are SGHRS and YFSETQ. Deletions cut 4 bases from V and 2 bases from J, with 13 bases between. This CDR3 contains 15 residues. The CDR3, as DNA: TGCGCCAGCAGCGTGGATGGCCGAACCTACAATGAGCAGTTCTTC. Its translation: CASSVDGRTYNEQFF.

This sequence joins TRBV6-1 and TRBJ2-3; D possibly matches TRBD1 or TRBD2 (5 bases each). The CDR3 is 15 amino acids. Trimming left V 0 bases short and J 5 bases short, with 12 bases between. The germline CDR1 and CDR2 sequences are MNHNS and SASEGT. The CDR3 DNA follows: TGTGCCAGCAGTGAAGCGGGGCGGGCGGGAGATACGCAGTATTTT. Amino acids: CASSEAGRAGDTQYF.

CDR3 loop: CASSLGHRVSGELFF. CDR3 sequence (DNA): TGCGCCAGCAGCTTGGGACACCGTGTATCCGGGGAGCTGTTTTTT. The rearrangement links TRBV5-1 to TRBJ2-2; D uncertain. This CDR3 has 15 amino acids. Trimming removed 0 bases at V and 6 bases at J, with 12 bases between. Germline values: CDR1 SGHRS, CDR2 YFSETQ.

This clone was found many times. CDR3 amino acids: CASSLGEEGGLAFF. The DNA of the CDR3 is TGCGCCAGCAGCTTGGGGGAGGAGGGTGGACTGGCTTTCTTT. The chain carries TRBV5-1 and TRBJ1-1; unclear D gene. V lost 0 bases and J 11 bases, leaving 17 bases between the germline ends. This CDR3 comprises 14 residues. Per germline, CDR1 SGHRS and CDR2 YFSETQ.

This clone was seen many times. The V and J genes are TRBV29-1 and TRBJ1-2; D is uncertain. The CDR3 extends over 11 amino acids. Germline values: CDR1 SQVTM, CDR2 ANQGSEA. The V gene lost 7 bases and the J gene lost 8 bases, with 14 bases spanning the gap. The CDR3 protein is CSGEEAGGYTF. The CDR3 bases are TGCAGCGGAGAGGAGGCTGGAGGCTACACCTTC.

The chain combines TRBV28 with TRBJ2-1; the match to TRBD1 covers 9 bases. The CDR3 is 15 residues long. V shed 5 bases and J 9 bases; nucleotides not matched to a gene: 11. Germline CDR1 and CDR2: MDHEN and SYDVKM. CDR3 in DNA: TGTGCCAGCAGTCTTGCCGGGACAGGGATTGGTGAGCAGTTCTTC. Amino acids: CASSLAGTGIGEQFF.

This clone has only a few counts. The CDR3 coding sequence is TGCGCCAGCAGCCTCTCCTCGGTACTTGGGGGCGAGCAGTACTTC. This codes for CASSLSSVLGGEQYF. The V call is TRBV4-1, the J call TRBJ2-7; D possibly uses TRBD1 or TRBD2 (5 bases each). Deletions cut 4 bases from V and 6 bases from J, with 19 bases between. The CDR3 is 15 residues long. The germline CDR1 and CDR2 sequences are MGHRA and YSYEKL.

This clone has only a few counts. The rearrangement joins TRBV15 to TRBJ1-2; D gene unclear. Trimming took 4 bases from V and 8 from J, leaving 17 bases between them. Germline V gene data show CDR1 as LNHNV and CDR2 as YYDKDF (reference sequence). The CDR3 runs to 14 residues. In DNA form, the CDR3 reads TGTGCCACCAGCAAAGGGCACCGCTCGGACGGCTACACCTTC. Translated: CATSKGHRSDGYTF.

This chain uses TRBV2 with TRBJ2-2; 7 bases are shared with TRBD1. The junction had 5 bases not matched to a gene; V was cut back by 8 bases and J by 5 bases. Germline loops: CDR1 SNHLY, CDR2 FYNNEI. The CDR3 consists of 13 residues. The CDR3 region is CASQGTETGELFF. DNA for the CDR3: TGTGCCAGCCAGGGGACAGAAACCGGGGAGCTGTTTTTT.

Of note for this clone: At one end the junction does not follow the germline gene, possibly because of a read error. This rearrangement joins TRBV6-5 to TRBJ2-7; TRBD2 matches at 7 bases. The CDR3 loop spans 15 amino acids. Germline loops: CDR1 MNHEY, CDR2 SVGAGI. CDR3 loop: CASSIVAGNSYERYF. CDR3 sequence (DNA): TGTGCCAGCAGTATCGTAGCGGGCAATTCCTACGAGCGGTACTTC.

This chain connects TRBV19 to TRBJ1-5, with a possible D match to TRBD1 (6 bases). V was cut by 3 bases and J by 0 bases, with 9 bases left in between. CDR3 length equals 15 residues. Looked up from germline, CDR1 is LNHDA and CDR2 is SQIVND (reference sequence). Here the CDR3 reads CASSMGHLSNQPQHF. The CDR3 DNA reads as TGTGCCAGTAGTATGGGACACCTTAGCAATCAGCCCCAGCATTTT.

CDR3 in amino acids: CASSSTPNSVEAFF. CDR3 DNA sequence: TGTGCCAGCAGTTCGACGCCAAACAGCGTTGAAGCTTTCTTT. The chain is built from TRBV28 and TRBJ1-1, with D unresolved. Germline V gene sequence: CDR1 MDHEN, CDR2 SYDVKM. The CDR3 sequence is 14 residues long. V was pared by 4 bases and J by 7 bases, with 16 bases between.

This clone was detected many times. The CDR3 spells CASSHSGTSGFSEQFF. CDR3 DNA: TGTGCCAGCAGCCACTCCGGGACTAGCGGTTTCAGTGAGCAGTTCTTC. The J gene is TRBJ2-1, the V gene TRBV4-2, with 11 bases identical to TRBD2. In germline, CDR1 is LGHNA, CDR2 YNFKEQ. The J segment lost 9 bases and the V segment lost 3 bases, leaving 10 bases of the junction unmatched. The CDR3 loop spans 16 amino acids.

This chain links TRBV10-3 with TRBJ2-4; 7 bases line up with TRBD2. The CDR3 sequence is 15 residues long. V trimming: 10 bases; J trimming: 0 bases; junction bases outside the gene matches: 9. The germline CDR1 and CDR2 sequences are ENHRY and SYGVKD. CDR3 loop: CATQGGVLAKNIQYF. As DNA, the CDR3 is TGTGCCACCCAGGGAGGGGTCCTAGCCAAAAACATTCAGTACTTC.